The 14 T cell receptor beta chains below were found in one sample sequenced in a study of blood T cell repertoires in COVID-19. Some clones are missing from TCRdb's copy, which holds only in-frame ones; the method was immunoSEQ multiplex PCR. The sample holds about 120,000 clones, roughly nine tenths seen once. Material: peripheral blood. All receptors come from a man between 70 and 80 years old with active or convalescent COVID-19.

The CDR3 coding sequence is TGTGCCAGTGGGGACAGGGCCGGACCAGAAAAACTGTTTTTT. As protein: CASGDRAGPEKLFF. The V and J genes are TRBV19 and TRBJ1-4; 9 nucleotides line up with TRBD1. The CDR3 is made up of 14 amino acids. Per the germline V gene, CDR1 is LNHDA and CDR2 is SQIVND (reference sequence). V was pared by 8 bases and J by 8 bases, with 9 bases of the junction left unmatched.

The V call is TRBV7-2, the J call TRBJ2-7, with D possibly being TRBD2 (5 bases). Trimming left V 2 bases short and J 6 bases short, with 8 bases between. This CDR3 spans 12 amino acids. Germline V gene lookup returns CDR1 SGHTA and CDR2 FQGNSA. The CDR3 spells CASSLLGVEQYF. The CDR3 region has the DNA TGTGCCAGCAGCTTATTGGGAGTCGAGCAGTACTTC.

The chain joins TRBV2 to TRBJ2-7; TRBD1 might be the D (6 bases). V lost 7 bases to trimming and J lost 6 bases, with 13 bases between them. Germline values: CDR1 SNHLY, CDR2 FYNNEI. The CDR3 sequence is 12 residues long. The CDR3 bases are TGTGCCAGCAACCCGCAGGGGTTCGAGCAGTACTTC. Its translation: CASNPQGFEQYF.

The gene calls are TRBV2 and TRBJ2-6; 7 bases are shared with TRBD1. The CDR3 length is 15 residues. V was clipped by 7 bases and J by 2 bases; unmatched bases: 5. CDR1 is SNHLY and CDR2 is FYNNEI in the germline V gene. The CDR3 coding sequence is TGTGCCAGCATCCAGGGGGTGGCTGGGGCCAACGTCCTGACTTTC. Amino acid sequence: CASIQGVAGANVLTF.

The genes are TRBV18 and TRBJ1-2, with D tentatively TRBD1 (5 bases). V shed 4 bases and J shed 0 bases, with 15 bases lying between them. Germline V gene lookup returns CDR1 KGHSH and CDR2 LQKENI. CDR3 size: 16 residues. CDR3 sequence (DNA): TGTGCCAGCTCACGGACCGGGACTGAATCTAACTATGGCTACACCTTC. Its protein is CASSRTGTESNYGYTF. Together with reference TRBV18 and TRBJ1-2, the CDR3 gives the full variable domain: NAGVMQNPRHLVRRRGQEARLRCSPMKGHSHVYWYRQLPEEGLKFMVYLQKENIIDESGMPKERFSAEFPKEGPSILRIQQVVRGDSAAYFCASSRTGTESNYGYTFGSGTRLTVV.

This clone was found once. The chain couples TRBV5-1 to TRBJ2-7; the match to TRBD2 covers 7 bases. The junction had 2 bases not matched to a gene; V was cut back by 2 bases and J by 0 bases. The CDR3 spans 14 residues. Germline V lookup: CDR1 SGHRS, CDR2 YFSETQ. The CDR3 is CASSFGGSSYEQYF. The CDR3 region has the DNA TGCGCCAGCAGCTTCGGCGGGAGCTCCTACGAGCAGTACTTC.

The V and J genes are TRBV5-4 and TRBJ1-1; 10 bases are shared with TRBD1. Germline CDR1 SGHNT, CDR2 YYREEE (reference sequence). The CDR3 is 14 residues long. The V segment lost 0 bases and the J segment 6 bases; nucleotides outside the gene matches: 2. CDR3 loop: CASSLGGQGPEAFF. CDR3 coding DNA: TGTGCCAGCAGCTTGGGGGGACAGGGGCCTGAAGCTTTCTTT. Using reference TRBV5-4 and TRBJ1-1 for the parts outside the CDR3, the full variable domain is ETGVTQSPTHLIKTRGQQVTLRCSSQSGHNTVSWYQQALGQGPQFIFQYYREEENGRGNFPPRFSGLQFPNYSSELNVNALELDDSALYLCASSLGGQGPEAFFGQGTRLTVV.

V usage is TRBV9 and J usage is TRBJ2-7; 15 bases map to TRBD2. The junction had 3 bases not matched to a gene; V was cut back by 1 base and J by 1 base. This CDR3 comprises 17 residues. The germline gives CDR1 SGDLS, CDR2 YYNGEE. The CDR3: CASSVNGTSGRSYEQYF. The CDR3, as DNA: TGTGCCAGCAGCGTAAACGGGACTAGCGGGAGGTCCTACGAGCAGTACTTC.

This clone was found once. The CDR3 DNA is TGCAGCGTGCGGGATGAAAAACTGTTTTTT. This encodes CSVRDEKLFF. The V and J genes are TRBV29-1 and TRBJ1-4; unclear D gene. The CDR3 is 10 amino acids. The germline V gene encodes CDR1 SQVTM and CDR2 ANQGSEA. Trimming removed 6 bases at V and 6 bases at J, with 5 bases between.

This clone was observed once. The V and J genes are TRBV19 and TRBJ2-1; 7 bases agree with TRBD1. The CDR3 totals 15 residues. Trimming took 7 bases from V and 0 from J; bases not matched to a gene: 6. Germline V gene lookup returns CDR1 LNHDA and CDR2 SQIVND (reference sequence). CDR3 sequence reads: CASTDRSSSYNEQFF. The CDR3 nucleotides read TGTGCCAGTACGGACAGGTCAAGCTCCTACAATGAGCAGTTCTTC.

The rearrangement uses TRBV25-1 and TRBJ2-2; maybe TRBD2 (5 bases). The CDR3 contains 13 residues. Looked up from germline, CDR1 is MGHDK and CDR2 is SYGVNS. The V gene lost 5 bases and the J gene lost 4 bases, with 8 bases spanning the gap. CDR3 residues: CASSLLATGELFF. The CDR3 bases are TGTGCCAGCAGTTTGCTAGCCACCGGGGAGCTGTTTTTT.

This clone was counted a single time. The chain couples TRBV5-6 to TRBJ2-2, with 12 bases identical to TRBD2. This CDR3 comprises 17 residues. Per germline, CDR1 SGHDT and CDR2 YYEEEE. With 2 bases clipped from V and 6 bases from J, the junction kept 8 bases outside the gene matches. The CDR3 DNA follows: TGTGCCAGCAGCTTAATCCTACTAGCGGGAGGCCCCGGGGAGCTGTTTTTT. As protein: CASSLILLAGGPGELFF.

V usage is TRBV6-2 or TRBV6-3 and J usage is TRBJ2-7; D is uncertain. The CDR3 consists of 14 residues. V shed 4 bases and J shed 3 bases, with 13 bases lying between them. In germline, CDR1 is MNHEY, CDR2 SVGEGT. DNA of the CDR3: TGTGCCAGCAGTTCCGGCCCACTATTCTACGAGCAGTACTTC. Its protein product is CASSSGPLFYEQYF.

The rearrangement uses TRBV3-1 (or the pseudogene TRBV3-2) and TRBJ1-1, with D unresolved. The V gene's germline CDR1 is LGHDT and CDR2 YNNKEL (reference sequence). Deletions cut 6 bases from V and 2 bases from J, with 16 bases between. The CDR3 extends over 15 amino acids. This CDR3 reads CASSAGHTINTEAFF. As DNA, the CDR3 is TGTGCCAGCAGTGCAGGCCACACGATTAACACTGAAGCTTTCTTT.